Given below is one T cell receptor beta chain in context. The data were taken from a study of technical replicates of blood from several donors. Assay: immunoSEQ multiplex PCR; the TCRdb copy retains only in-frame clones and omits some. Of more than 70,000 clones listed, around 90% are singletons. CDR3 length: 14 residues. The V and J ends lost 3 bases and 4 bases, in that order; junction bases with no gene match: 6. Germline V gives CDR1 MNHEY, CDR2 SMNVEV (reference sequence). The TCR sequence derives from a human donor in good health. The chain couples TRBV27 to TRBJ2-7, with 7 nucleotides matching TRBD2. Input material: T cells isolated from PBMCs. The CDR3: CASSLTGGGYEQYF. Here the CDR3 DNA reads TGTGCCAGCAGTTTGACGGGGGGAGGTTACGAGCAGTACTTC.